The 2 T cell receptor beta chains in this list originate from one sample, sequenced in a study of blood T cell repertoires in COVID-19. Clones were sequenced by immunoSEQ multiplex PCR, and TCRdb holds only the in-frame ones, with some missing. The sample lists 300,000 to 400,000 clones; 70% to 90% were seen once. Sequencing input: PBMCs or T cells enriched from blood (not recorded which). Every receptor here comes from a woman aged 30 to 39 with acute COVID-19.

This clone was seen just once. The J gene is TRBJ2-7, the V gene TRBV27, with 7 bases identical to TRBD1. This CDR3 spans 13 amino acids. V was clipped by 5 bases and J by 0 bases; unmatched bases: 1. Per germline, CDR1 MNHEY and CDR2 SMNVEV (reference sequence). The chain's CDR3 is CASSGQDSYEQYF. The CDR3, as DNA: TGTGCCAGCAGTGGACAGGACTCCTACGAGCAGTACTTC.

The V call is TRBV20-1, the J call TRBJ2-2, with a possible D match to TRBD2 (6 bases). The ends were cut back, 6 bases at V and 4 bases at J, with 12 bases in the middle. Germline V gene data show CDR1 as DFQATT and CDR2 as SNEGSKA (reference sequence). The CDR3 sequence is 13 residues long. The CDR3 here is CSASSGFTGELFF. The CDR3 nucleotides read TGCAGTGCAAGTAGCGGTTTCACCGGGGAGCTGTTTTTT.